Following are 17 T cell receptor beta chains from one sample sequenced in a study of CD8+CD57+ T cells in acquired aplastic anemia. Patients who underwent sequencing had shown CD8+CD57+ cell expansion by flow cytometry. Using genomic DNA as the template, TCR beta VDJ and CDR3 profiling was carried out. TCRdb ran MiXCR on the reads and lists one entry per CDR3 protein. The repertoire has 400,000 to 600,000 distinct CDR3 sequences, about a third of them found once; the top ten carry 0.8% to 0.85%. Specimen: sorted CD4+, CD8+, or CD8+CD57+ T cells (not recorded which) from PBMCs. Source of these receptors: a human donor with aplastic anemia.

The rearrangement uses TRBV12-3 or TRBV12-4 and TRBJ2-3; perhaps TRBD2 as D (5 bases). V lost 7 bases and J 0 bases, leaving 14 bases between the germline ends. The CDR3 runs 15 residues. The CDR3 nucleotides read TGTGCCAGCACCGACTATAGCCCTAGCACAGATACGCAGTATTTT. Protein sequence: CASTDYSPSTDTQYF.

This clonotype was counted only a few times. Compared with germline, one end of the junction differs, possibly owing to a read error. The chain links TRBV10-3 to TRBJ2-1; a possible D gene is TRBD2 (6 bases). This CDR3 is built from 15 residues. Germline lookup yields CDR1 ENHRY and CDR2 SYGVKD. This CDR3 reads CASSAGLSEGNEQFF. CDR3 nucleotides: TGTGCCAGCAGTGCGGGGCTCTCGGAGGGCAATGAGCAGTTCTTC.

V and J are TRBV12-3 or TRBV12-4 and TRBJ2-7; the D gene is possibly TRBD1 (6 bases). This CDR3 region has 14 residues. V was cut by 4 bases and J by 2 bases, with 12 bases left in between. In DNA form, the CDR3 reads TGTGCCAGCAGTTCAAGCCAGGGGACCTACGAGCAGTACTTC. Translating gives CASSSSQGTYEQYF.

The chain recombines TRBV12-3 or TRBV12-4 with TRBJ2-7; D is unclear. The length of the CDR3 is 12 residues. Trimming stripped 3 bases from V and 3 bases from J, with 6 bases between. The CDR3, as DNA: TGTGCCAGCAGTTTTCCCAACTACGAGCAGTACTTC. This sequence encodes CASSFPNYEQYF.

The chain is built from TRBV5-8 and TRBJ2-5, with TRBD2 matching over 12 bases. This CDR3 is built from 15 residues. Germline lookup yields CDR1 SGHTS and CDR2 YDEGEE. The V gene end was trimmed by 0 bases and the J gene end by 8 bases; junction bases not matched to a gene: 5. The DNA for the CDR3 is TGTGCCAGCAGCTTGGCCGGGACTAGCGGGTCCACCCAGTACTTC. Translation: CASSLAGTSGSTQYF.

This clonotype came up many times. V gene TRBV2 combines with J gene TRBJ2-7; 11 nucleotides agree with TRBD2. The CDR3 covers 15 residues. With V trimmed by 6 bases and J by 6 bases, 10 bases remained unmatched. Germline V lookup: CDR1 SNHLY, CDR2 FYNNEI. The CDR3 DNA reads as TGTGCCAGCAGGAAAGGGGGGACTAGCGGACTCGAGCAGTACTTC. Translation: CASRKGGTSGLEQYF.

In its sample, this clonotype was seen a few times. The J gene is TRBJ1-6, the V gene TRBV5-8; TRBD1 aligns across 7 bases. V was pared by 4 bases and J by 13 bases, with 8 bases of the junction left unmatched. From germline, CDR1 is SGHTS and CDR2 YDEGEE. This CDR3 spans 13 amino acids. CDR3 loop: CASSDDREEPLHF. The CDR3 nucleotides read TGTGCCAGCAGCGACGACAGGGAAGAGCCCCTCCACTTT.

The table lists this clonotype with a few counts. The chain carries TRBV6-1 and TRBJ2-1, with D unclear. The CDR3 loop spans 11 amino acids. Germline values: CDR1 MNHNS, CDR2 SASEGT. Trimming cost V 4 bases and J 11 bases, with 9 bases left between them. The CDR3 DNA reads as TGTGCCAGCAGTGCCCGAGGACAGCAGTTCTTC. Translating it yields CASSARGQQFF.

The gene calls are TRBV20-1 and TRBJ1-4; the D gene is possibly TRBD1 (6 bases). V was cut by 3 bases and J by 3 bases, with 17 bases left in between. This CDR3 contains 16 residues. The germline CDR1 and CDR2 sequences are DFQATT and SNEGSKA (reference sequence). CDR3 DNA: TGCAGTGCTAGTCCAGGGACAACCATACCTAATGAAAAACTGTTTTTT. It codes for CSASPGTTIPNEKLFF.

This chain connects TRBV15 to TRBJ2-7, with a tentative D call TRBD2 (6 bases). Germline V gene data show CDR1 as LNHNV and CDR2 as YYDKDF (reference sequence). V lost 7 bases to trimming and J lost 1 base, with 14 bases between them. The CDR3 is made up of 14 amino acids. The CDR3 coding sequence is TGTGCCACCACCTCTGACCGGGGGTCCTACGAGCAGTACTTC. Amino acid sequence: CATTSDRGSYEQYF.

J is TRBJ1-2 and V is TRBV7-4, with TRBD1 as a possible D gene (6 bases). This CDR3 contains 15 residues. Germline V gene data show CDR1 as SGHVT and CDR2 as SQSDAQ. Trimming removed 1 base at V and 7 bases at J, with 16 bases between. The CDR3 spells CASSLVAGAVSGYTF. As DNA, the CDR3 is TGTGCCAGCAGCTTAGTCGCGGGGGCTGTGAGTGGCTACACCTTC.

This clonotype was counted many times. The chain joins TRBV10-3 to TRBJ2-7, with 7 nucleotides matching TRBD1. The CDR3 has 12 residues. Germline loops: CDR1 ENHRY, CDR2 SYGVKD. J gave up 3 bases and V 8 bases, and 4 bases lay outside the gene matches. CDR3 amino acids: CAIGQDDYEQYF. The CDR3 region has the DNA TGTGCCATCGGACAGGACGACTACGAGCAGTACTTC.

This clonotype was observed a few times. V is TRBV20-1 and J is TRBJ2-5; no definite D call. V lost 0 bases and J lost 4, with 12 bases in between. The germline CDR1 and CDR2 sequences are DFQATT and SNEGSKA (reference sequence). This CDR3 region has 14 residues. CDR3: CSARDEIVGETQYF. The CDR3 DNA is TGCAGTGCTAGAGATGAGATCGTGGGAGAGACCCAGTACTTC.

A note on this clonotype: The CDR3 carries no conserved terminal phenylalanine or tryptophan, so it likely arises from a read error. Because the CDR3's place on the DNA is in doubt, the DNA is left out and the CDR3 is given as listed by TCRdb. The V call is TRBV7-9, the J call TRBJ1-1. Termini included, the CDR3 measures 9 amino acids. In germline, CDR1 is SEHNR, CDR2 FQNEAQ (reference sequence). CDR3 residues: CASSLRSAS.

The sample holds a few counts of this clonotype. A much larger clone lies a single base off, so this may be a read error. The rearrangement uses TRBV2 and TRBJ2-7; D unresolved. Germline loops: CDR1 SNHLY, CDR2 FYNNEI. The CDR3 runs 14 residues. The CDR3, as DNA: TGTCCCAGCAGCCCTTACGGCCGGGTGGACGAGCAGTACTTC. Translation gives CPSSPYGRVDEQYF.

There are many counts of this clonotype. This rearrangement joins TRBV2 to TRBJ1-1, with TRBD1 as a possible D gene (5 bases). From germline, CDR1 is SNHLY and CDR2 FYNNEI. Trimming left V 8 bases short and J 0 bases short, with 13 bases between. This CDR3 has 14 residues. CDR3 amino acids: CASGPTVMNTEAFF. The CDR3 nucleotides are TGTGCCAGCGGTCCGACAGTAATGAACACTGAAGCTTTCTTT.

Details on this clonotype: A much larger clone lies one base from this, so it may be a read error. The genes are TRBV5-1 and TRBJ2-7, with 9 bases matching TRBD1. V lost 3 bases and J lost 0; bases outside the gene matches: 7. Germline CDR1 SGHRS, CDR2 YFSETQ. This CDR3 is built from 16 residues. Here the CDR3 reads CASSSATGGSSYEQYF. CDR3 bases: TGCGCCAGCAGCTCGGCTACAGGGGGCAGCTCCTACGAGCAGTACTTC.